The 10 T cell receptor beta chains listed next were all sequenced from one sample in a study of T cells after yellow fever vaccination. MiXCR, run by TCRdb on the 5' RACE reads, gives a single entry per CDR3 protein. The sample yields about 320,000 distinct CDR3 sequences, over 3.5% seen once. The specimen comprised PBMCs, sampled 15 days after the yellow fever booster vaccination. These receptors were obtained from a man between 18 and 29 years old who received the YFV17D yellow fever vaccine.

This clonotype has a count of ten or more. V and J are TRBV7-8 and TRBJ2-2; D is undetermined. Germline V gives CDR1 SGHVS, CDR2 FQNEAQ. The CDR3 extends over 15 amino acids. The V gene lost 0 bases and the J gene lost 3 bases, with 8 bases spanning the gap. The CDR3 is CASSLAHMDTGELFF. The DNA for the CDR3 is TGTGCCAGCAGCTTAGCGCATATGGACACCGGGGAGCTGTTTTTT.

This clonotype has ten or more counts. CDR3 coding DNA: TGTGCCAGCAGTTTAGTATCTGTTCGCAATGAGCAGTTCTTC. Amino acids: CASSLVSVRNEQFF. The V and J genes are TRBV12-3 or TRBV12-4 and TRBJ2-1, with D hard to call. Trimming took 1 base from V and 6 from J, leaving 10 bases between them. The CDR3 has 14 amino acids.

This sequence joins TRBV12-3 or TRBV12-4 and TRBJ2-1; 9 bases align to TRBD1. CDR3 size: 14 residues. Trimming cost V 6 bases and J 10 bases; bases outside gene matches: 10. The CDR3 DNA follows: TGTGCCAGCAGGCGTTCTGGACAGGGGATCGAGCAGTTCTTC. Translation gives CASRRSGQGIEQFF.

Ten or more counts support this clonotype. The gene calls are TRBV20-1 and TRBJ1-2, with D tentatively TRBD1 (5 bases). Germline CDR1 reads DFQATT; CDR2 reads SNEGSKA (reference sequence). V was clipped by 5 bases and J by 4 bases, with 14 bases between them. The length of the CDR3 is 13 residues. The CDR3 region has the DNA TGCAGTGCTTCTAATCCAGGGATCTATGGCTACACCTTC. It codes for CSASNPGIYGYTF.

This clonotype was seen many times. The CDR3 nucleotides are TGTGCCAGCAGTGTGGGGGAGTACGAGCAGTACGTC. It codes for CASSVGEYEQYV. The genes are TRBV2 and TRBJ2-7; possibly TRBD1 or TRBD2 for D (5 bases each). From germline, CDR1 is SNHLY and CDR2 FYNNEI. The CDR3 is 12 amino acids. Trimming removed 4 bases from V and 4 bases from J, with 8 bases in between.

V is TRBV5-1 and J is TRBJ2-1, with 11 bases aligning to TRBD2. The J segment lost 4 bases and the V segment lost 3 bases, leaving 6 bases of the junction unmatched. CDR1 is SGHRS, CDR2 YFSETQ, per germline. The CDR3 extends over 16 amino acids. CDR3 sequence: CASSSSASGGYNEQFF. The CDR3 nucleotides read TGCGCCAGCAGCTCCTCGGCTAGCGGGGGGTACAATGAGCAGTTCTTC.

This clonotype has a handful of counts. The rearrangement links TRBV6-6 to TRBJ1-2, with 10 bases lining up with TRBD1. With 6 bases clipped from V and 6 bases from J, the junction kept 10 bases outside the gene matches. From germline, CDR1 is MNHNY and CDR2 SVGAGI (reference sequence). The CDR3 runs to 15 residues. The CDR3 DNA reads as TGTGCCAGCAGCCTTACCTGGACAGGGGGGAATGGCTACACCTTC. Its protein is CASSLTWTGGNGYTF.

This clonotype was observed a handful of times. The chain recombines TRBV12-3 or TRBV12-4 with TRBJ1-6; 8 bases match TRBD1. V was clipped by 4 bases and J by 10 bases; unmatched bases: 9. The CDR3 has 15 residues. The chain's CDR3 is CASSSQQGAQSPLHF. CDR3 coding DNA: TGTGCCAGCAGTTCCCAGCAGGGGGCACAATCACCCCTCCACTTT.

This clonotype was seen many times. The chain uses TRBV7-8 and TRBJ2-7, with D hard to call. CDR3 size: 13 residues. The V gene lost 7 bases and the J gene lost 0 bases, with 10 bases spanning the gap. Looked up from germline, CDR1 is SGHVS and CDR2 is FQNEAQ. The CDR3: CASTTDSSYEQYF. The CDR3 nucleotides read TGTGCCAGCACGACGGATAGCTCCTACGAGCAGTACTTC.

In its sample, this clonotype was seen a few times. The rearrangement uses TRBV6-1 and TRBJ1-1; no clear D. V dropped 7 bases and J dropped 0 bases, with 9 bases sitting between them. The germline V gene has CDR1 MNHNS and CDR2 SASEGT. The CDR3 sequence is 13 residues long. Here the CDR3 reads CASIMGLNTEAFF. CDR3 DNA: TGTGCCAGCATCATGGGTCTGAACACTGAAGCTTTCTTT.